This record looks at one TCR beta chain sequence and its context. The data stem from a study of healthy donors' naive CD4 and CD8 T cells. V dropped 4 bases and J dropped 9; count of bases not matched to a gene: 15. This CDR3 region has 17 residues. CDR1 MNHEY and CDR2 SVGAGI come from the germline V gene. A linear amplification protocol produced the TCR libraries from around 500 ng of total RNA. From the reads, TCRdb called clonotypes with MiXCR, one entry per CDR3 protein. The table lists about 180,000 distinct CDR3 sequences, 65% to 75% of them singletons. The receptor comes from a pool of human donors in good health; the sample pools cells from several healthy donors. The V call is TRBV6-5, the J call TRBJ2-1, with 10 nucleotides matching TRBD2. Sequencing was carried out using naive CD4+ and CD8+ T cells sorted from blood, pooled from several donors. The CDR3 is CASSSPALSGRPVEQFF. The CDR3 region has the DNA TGTGCCAGCAGTTCCCCGGCTCTTAGCGGGAGGCCGGTTGAGCAGTTCTTC.